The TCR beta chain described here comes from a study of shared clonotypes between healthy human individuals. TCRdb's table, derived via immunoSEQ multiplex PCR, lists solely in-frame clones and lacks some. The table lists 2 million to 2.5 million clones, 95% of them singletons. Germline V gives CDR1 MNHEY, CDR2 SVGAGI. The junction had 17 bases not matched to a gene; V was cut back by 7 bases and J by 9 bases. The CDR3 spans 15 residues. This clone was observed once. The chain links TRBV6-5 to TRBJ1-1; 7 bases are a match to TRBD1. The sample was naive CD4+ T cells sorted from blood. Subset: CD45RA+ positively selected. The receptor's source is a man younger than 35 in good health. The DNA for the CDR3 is TGTGCCAGCATTAAGATCACCCGCGACAGGGCAAAAGCTTTCTTT. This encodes CASIKITRDRAKAFF.